The 18 T cell receptor beta chains presented below share a single source sample, sequenced in a study of shared clonotypes between healthy human individuals. Data came from immunoSEQ multiplex PCR; TCRdb stores just in-frame clones and leaves some out. Of fewer than 700,000 clones in the sample, around three quarters were seen once. The specimen was PBMCs. Every receptor here comes from a woman between 35 and 50 years old in good health. Some clones in this sample may be carry-over from other donors' samples.

V gene TRBV5-1 combines with J gene TRBJ2-2; a possible D gene is TRBD2 (6 bases). The germline V and J ends were trimmed by 0 bases and 1 base, with 10 bases remaining between them. The CDR3 is made up of 16 amino acids. In germline, CDR1 is SGHRS, CDR2 YFSETQ. The CDR3 bases are TGCGCCAGCAGCTTGGGGGACTTCTTGAACACCGGGGAGCTGTTTTTT. The encoded protein is CASSLGDFLNTGELFF.

This rearrangement joins TRBV2 to TRBJ2-7; maybe TRBD2 (6 bases). There are 13 residues in the CDR3. The germline CDR1 and CDR2 sequences are SNHLY and FYNNEI. The V end was cut by 7 bases, the J end by 3 bases, with 13 bases between. CDR3 sequence (DNA): TGTGCCAGCACCCAAGGGCGGGGCTACGAGCAGTACTTC. This sequence encodes CASTQGRGYEQYF.

This chain uses TRBV9 with TRBJ2-1; 7 positions match TRBD1. Germline V gene data show CDR1 as SGDLS and CDR2 as YYNGEE. The trim removed 0 bases at V and 3 bases at J, leaving 3 bases unmatched. The CDR3 is made up of 15 amino acids. Here the CDR3 DNA reads TGTGCCAGCAGCGTAGGACAGGGCCTCTACAATGAGCAGTTCTTC. It translates to CASSVGQGLYNEQFF.

This clone was observed many times. The V and J genes are TRBV6-5 and TRBJ1-2, with D possibly being TRBD1 (5 bases). The germline V gene has CDR1 MNHEY and CDR2 SVGAGI. This CDR3 is 13 amino acids long. Trimming left V 2 bases short and J 4 bases short, with 8 bases between. The CDR3 bases are TGTGCCAGCAGTTACGGGGGGATCTATGGCTACACCTTC. Its translation is CASSYGGIYGYTF.

The J gene is TRBJ2-4, the V gene TRBV28; 9 bases map to TRBD2. Per germline, CDR1 MDHEN and CDR2 SYDVKM. V lost 8 bases, J lost 7 bases, and 9 bases stayed unmatched. This CDR3 is built from 14 residues. CDR3 amino acids: CASGAGGPVNIQYF. The DNA of the CDR3 is TGTGCCAGCGGGGCGGGAGGGCCTGTTAACATTCAGTACTTC.

Concerning this clone: A far larger clone is only one base removed, so a read error is likely. The chain employs TRBV29-1 and TRBJ2-4, with D possibly being TRBD2 (6 bases). Germline V gene sequence: CDR1 SQVTM, CDR2 ANQGSEA. This CDR3 spans 13 amino acids. Here the CDR3 DNA reads TGCAGCGTTCAAGAAAGCGGGCAAGACATTCAGTACTTC. Its protein is CSVQESGQDIQYF.

The chain recombines TRBV5-1 with TRBJ2-1; the D is unclear. Per the germline V gene, CDR1 is SGHRS and CDR2 is YFSETQ. The length of the CDR3 is 14 residues. Trimming left V 0 bases short and J 6 bases short, with 10 bases between. The CDR3 here is CASSLGQTGNEQFF. The CDR3 DNA is TGCGCCAGCAGCTTGGGGCAGACTGGCAATGAGCAGTTCTTC. Based on the CDR3 plus reference TRBV5-1 and TRBJ2-1, the full variable domain is KAGVTQTPRYLIKTRGQQVTLSCSPISGHRSVSWYQQTPGQGLQFLFEYFSETQRNKGNFPGRFSGRQFSNSRSEMNVSTLELGDSALYLCASSLGQTGNEQFFGPGTRLTVL.

This clone was found a few times. The CDR3, as DNA: TGTGCCAGCAGCCTAGCGCGTCAAGAGACCCAGTACTTC. The encoded protein is CASSLARQETQYF. V and J are TRBV9 and TRBJ2-5; TRBD2 is a possible D gene (6 bases). The CDR3 is 13 residues long. Looked up from germline, CDR1 is SGDLS and CDR2 is YYNGEE. Trimming took off 4 bases at V and 2 bases at J, with 9 bases between the two ends.

The chain joins TRBV20-1 to TRBJ1-3, with D hard to call. The CDR3 extends over 11 amino acids. The V gene's germline CDR1 is DFQATT and CDR2 SNEGSKA (reference sequence). Trimming cost V 7 bases and J 4 bases, with 8 bases left between them. CDR3 protein: CSGVNGNTIYF. The CDR3 nucleotides are TGCAGTGGAGTTAACGGAAACACCATATATTTT.

The chain combines TRBV7-2 with TRBJ2-5; weak D call: TRBD1 (5 bases). The CDR3 is made up of 14 amino acids. Germline V CDR1 and CDR2: SGHTA, FQGNSA. V shed 0 bases and J shed 11 bases, with 16 bases lying between them. The CDR3 sequence is CASSLAGQFSGQYF. The CDR3 nucleotides read TGTGCCAGCAGCTTAGCGGGGCAATTTTCTGGGCAGTACTTC.

The chain links TRBV18 to TRBJ1-2; D is perhaps TRBD1 (5 bases). V dropped 2 bases and J dropped 3 bases, with 7 bases sitting between them. CDR1 is KGHSH, CDR2 LQKENI, per germline. This CDR3 is built from 13 residues. This chain's CDR3 is CASSPEGDYGYTF. DNA for the CDR3: TGTGCCAGCTCACCAGAAGGGGACTATGGCTACACCTTC.

The chain has TRBV11-2 and TRBJ1-6; weak D call: TRBD1 (6 bases). CDR3 length equals 16 residues. V was shortened by 1 base and J by 9 bases, with 16 bases between the two germline ends. The germline V gene has CDR1 SGHAT and CDR2 FQNNGV. CDR3 bases: TGTGCCAGCAGCTTAGTTGGGCAGGGGTTCACTTCACCCCTCCACTTT. This sequence encodes CASSLVGQGFTSPLHF.

This rearrangement joins TRBV28 to TRBJ2-7; 7 positions match TRBD1. Germline V lookup: CDR1 MDHEN, CDR2 SYDVKM. This CDR3 is built from 17 residues. The J segment lost 3 bases and the V segment lost 4 bases, leaving 15 bases of the junction unmatched. CDR3 region: CASSSPPDRKVRYEQYF. CDR3 nucleotide sequence: TGTGCCAGCAGTTCCCCCCCGGACAGGAAAGTTCGCTACGAGCAGTACTTC.

The chain recombines TRBV11-2 with TRBJ2-1, with 7 positions matching TRBD1. The CDR3 length is 13 residues. CDR1 is SGHAT and CDR2 is FQNNGV in the germline V gene. Trimming cost V 5 bases and J 3 bases; bases outside gene matches: 1. CDR3 coding DNA: TGTGCCAGCAGCGGGGACAGCTACAATGAGCAGTTCTTC. As protein: CASSGDSYNEQFF.

The chain is built from TRBV11-3 and TRBJ2-3, with 7 bases matching TRBD2. Germline CDR1 and CDR2: SGHNT and YENEEA. The CDR3 runs to 13 residues. V dropped 8 bases and J dropped 5; count of bases not matched to a gene: 7. The DNA for the CDR3 is TGTGCCAGCGCGGGAGCCGGAGGAGATACGCAGTATTTT. This encodes CASAGAGGDTQYF.

The rearrangement joins TRBV11-2 to TRBJ2-7, with D tentatively TRBD2 (6 bases). Germline V gene lookup returns CDR1 SGHAT and CDR2 FQNNGV. Trimming left V 4 bases short and J 8 bases short, with 9 bases between. There are 11 residues in the CDR3. The CDR3 reads CASSSRDQQYF. CDR3 DNA: TGTGCCAGCAGCTCGCGGGACCAGCAGTACTTC. The full variable domain, completed using reference TRBV11-2 and TRBJ2-7, is EAGVAQSPRYKIIEKRQSVAFWCNPISGHATLYWYQQILGQGPKLLIQFQNNGVVDDSQLPKDRFSAERLKGVDSTLKIQPAKLEDSAVYLCASSSRDQQYFGPGTRLTVT.

J is TRBJ1-4 and V is TRBV9; TRBD1 is a possible D gene (5 bases). CDR1 and CDR2 (germline): SGDLS, YYNGEE. Deletions cut 1 base from V and 5 bases from J, with 9 bases between. CDR3 length equals 14 residues. The CDR3 DNA reads TGTGCCAGCAGCGTAAGGGCAGGGAATGAAAAACTGTTTTTT. Residues: CASSVRAGNEKLFF.

V is TRBV5-5 and J is TRBJ2-1, with 10 bases matching TRBD1. The V gene's germline CDR1 is SGHKS and CDR2 YYEKEE (reference sequence). The length of the CDR3 is 16 residues. The junction had 4 bases not matched to a gene; V was cut back by 0 bases and J by 4 bases. CDR3 DNA: TGTGCCAGCAGCTTGGGGACAGGGGGTAGTTACAATGAGCAGTTCTTC. Protein: CASSLGTGGSYNEQFF.